This T cell receptor beta chain originates from a study of cytomegalovirus exposure and HLA in healthy donors. Whole-study context: According to later analysis, the same platform produced the roughly 120 validation and several hundred first-cohort repertoires.

Details on this clone: Its antigen is not known.

Regarding the study as a whole: In vitro data verified a few CMV-associated chains as specific for CMV antigens. Many donors carried some public TCRs, although rarity characterized most TCR sequences. The classifier was said to identify cytomegalovirus status with high specificity and sensitivity.

Data came from immunoSEQ multiplex PCR; TCRdb stores just in-frame clones and leaves some out. Among approximately 76,000 clones, roughly 95% were seen once, and the ten largest hold approximately 3.6%. Sequences were obtained from PBMCs. The sequence was collected from a woman in her late teens or twenties in good health and CMV-seropositive.

As DNA, the CDR3 is TGTGCCAGCAGCTTATTCAGGGATCAGCCCCAGCATTTT. Translation: CASSLFRDQPQHF. The J gene is TRBJ1-5, the V gene TRBV7-2; tentatively, D is TRBD1 (5 bases). This CDR3 spans 13 amino acids. Trimming shortened V by 2 bases and J by 5 bases, and 7 bases separated the two germline ends. Germline lookup yields CDR1 SGHTA and CDR2 FQGNSA.